Listed below are T cell receptor beta chains from one sample, sequenced in a study of blood T cells in healthy people across ages. TCRdb itself ran the 5' RACE reads through MiXCR, one entry per CDR3 protein. The sample gives about 1.8 million distinct CDR3 sequences, 40% to 55% of which show up once; less than 2.5% is in the top ten. Input material: blood. These receptors originate from a woman between 40 and 55 years old in good health. Both conserved end residues are part of each CDR3. The order of the fields is D gene, J gene, clone size, V gene, CDR3 protein, CDR3 DNA. The D gene is left open where the match is weak. Rows may omit the clone size; those that give it use once, few, many or a size class.

. | TRBJ2-3 | . | TRBV6-5 | CASSYFGGIGADTQYF | TGTGCCAGCAGTTACTTCGGAGGGATTGGGGCAGATACGCAGTATTTT
. | TRBJ2-1 | few | TRBV12-3/TRBV12-4 | CASSSTIGRQYNEQFF | TGTGCCAGCAGCTCCACGATCGGGAGACAATACAATGAGCAGTTCTTC
. | TRBJ2-1 | . | TRBV9 | CASSQTRAYNEQFF | TGTGCCAGCAGCCAGACTAGGGCCTACAATGAGCAGTTCTTC
. | TRBJ1-2 | . | TRBV27 | CASSPGDGDYGYTF | TGTGCCAGCAGTCCAGGGGACGGCGACTATGGCTACACCTTC
TRBD1 | TRBJ1-2 | . | TRBV5-1 | CASSTGTAEPRGYTF | TGCGCCAGCAGCACTGGGACAGCCGAACCCAGGGGCTACACCTTC
. | TRBJ2-5 | . | TRBV6-5 | CAGSREALQETQYF | TGTGCCGGCAGCCGAGAAGCGCTACAAGAGACCCAGTACTTC
. | TRBJ2-7 | few | TRBV6-2/TRBV6-3 | CASRQQERGFEKAYEQYF | TGTGCCAGCAGACAACAAGAGAGAGGCTTTGAGAAGGCCTACGAGCAGTACTTC
TRBD1 | TRBJ1-5 | . | TRBV20-1 | CSARGPQGGGNQPQHF | TGCAGTGCTAGGGGTCCCCAGGGGGGAGGCAATCAGCCCCAGCATTTT
. | TRBJ2-3 | few | TRBV6-2/TRBV6-3 | CASRYTRRGRLSSDTQYF | TGTGCCAGCAGATACACGCGCCGGGGACGGTTGAGTTCAGATACGCAGTATTTT
. | TRBJ2-7 | few | TRBV10-1 | CASSVGTKGEQYF | TGCGCCAGCAGTGTAGGGACCAAAGGCGAGCAGTACTTC
TRBD2 | TRBJ2-3 | few | TRBV5-1 | CASSVRLAGATDTQYF | TGCGCCAGCAGCGTTCGACTAGCGGGGGCCACAGATACGCAGTATTTT
TRBD2 | TRBJ2-1 | few | TRBV7-9 | CASSAAGDEQFF | TGTGCCAGCAGCGCCGCGGGGGATGAGCAGTTCTTC
. | TRBJ1-5 | . | TRBV2 | CASSTRGDYSNQPQHF | TGTGCCAGCAGTACTAGGGGAGATTATAGCAATCAGCCCCAGCATTTT
TRBD2 | TRBJ2-1 | . | TRBV10-3 | CAISPGGAGNEQFF | TGTGCCATCAGCCCGGGGGGAGCCGGGAATGAGCAGTTCTTC
. | TRBJ2-7 | few | TRBV27 | CASRGSSPLSEQYF | TGTGCCAGCAGAGGGAGTTCCCCCCTGAGCGAGCAGTACTTC
. | TRBJ2-5 | . | TRBV6-6 | CASSYPGQRGETQYF | TGTGCCAGCAGTTACCCAGGACAGCGAGGGGAGACCCAGTACTTC
. | TRBJ1-5 | . | TRBV10-3 | CAISPGPDSNQPQHF | TGTGCCATCAGTCCGGGGCCCGATAGCAATCAGCCCCAGCATTTT
TRBD2 | TRBJ2-7 | . | TRBV20-1 | CSAMGGGALLLEQYF | TGCAGTGCTATGGGCGGGGGGGCCTTACTTCTCGAGCAGTACTTC
. | TRBJ2-2 | . | TRBV24-1 | CATIGGLPGELFF | TGTGCCACCATTGGGGGACTTCCCGGGGAGCTGTTTTTT
. | TRBJ2-5 | few | TRBV9 | CASSARQFQETQYF | TGTGCCAGCAGCGCCCGACAGTTCCAAGAGACCCAGTACTTC
. | TRBJ2-5 | . | TRBV2 | CASSGDIGGETQYF | TGTGCCAGCAGTGGGGACATCGGCGGGGAGACCCAGTACTTC
. | TRBJ2-7 | . | TRBV21-1 | CASSKEAAYEQYF | TGTGCCAGCAGCAAAGAGGCAGCCTACGAGCAGTACTTC
. | TRBJ2-3 | . | TRBV4-3 | CASSQDGGTFQSDTQYF | TGCGCCAGCAGCCAAGACGGAGGGACCTTCCAATCAGATACGCAGTATTTT
TRBD2 | TRBJ2-1 | . | TRBV6-2/TRBV6-3 | CASSSQTSGGLNEQFF | TGTGCCAGCAGTTCACAGACTAGCGGGGGGTTGAATGAGCAGTTCTTC
. | TRBJ2-7 | once | TRBV20-1 | CSARDLGTVVYEQYF | TGCAGTGCTAGAGATCTTGGCACGGTCGTCTACGAGCAGTACTTC
TRBD1 | TRBJ2-5 | . | TRBV7-2 | CASSPLDRGGQTQYF | TGTGCCAGCAGCCCCCTCGACAGGGGCGGTCAGACCCAGTACTTC
. | TRBJ2-5 | . | TRBV12-3/TRBV12-4 | CASGSRQGRETQYF | TGTGCCAGTGGGAGTCGCCAGGGTCGAGAGACCCAGTACTTC
TRBD1 | TRBJ1-2 | few | TRBV6-6 | CASSPQGLSNYGYTF | TGTGCCAGCAGCCCACAGGGGTTAAGCAACTATGGCTACACCTTC
. | TRBJ2-3 | . | TRBV29-1 | CSVGHSDTQYF | TGCAGCGTTGGCCATTCGGATACGCAGTATTTT
TRBD2 | TRBJ2-1 | . | TRBV6-2/TRBV6-3 | CATYGGGDSYNEQFF | TGTGCCACTTATGGTGGGGGGGACTCCTACAATGAGCAGTTCTTC
. | TRBJ2-3 | . | TRBV4-2 | CASSRPGPDTDTQYF | TGTGCCAGCAGCCGTCCGGGACCAGACACAGATACGCAGTATTTT
TRBD1 | TRBJ2-7 | few | TRBV28 | CASSYPIALDRGTYEQYF | TGTGCCAGCAGTTACCCGATCGCATTGGACAGGGGTACCTACGAGCAGTACTTC
TRBD2 | TRBJ2-1 | many | TRBV9 | CASSVGGGYNEQFF | TGTGCCAGCAGTGTAGGCGGGGGGTACAATGAGCAGTTCTTC
. | TRBJ1-3 | . | TRBV25-1 | CASSAAGINTIYF | TGTGCCAGCAGTGCGGCAGGGATAAACACCATATATTTT
. | TRBJ2-5 | few | TRBV9 | CASSVSRGPDQETQYF | TGTGCCAGCAGCGTAAGTCGGGGACCTGATCAAGAGACCCAGTACTTC
. | TRBJ2-7 | few | TRBV20-1 | CSARGGAVREQYF | TGCAGTGCTAGAGGGGGGGCTGTTCGCGAGCAGTACTTC
TRBD1 | TRBJ2-7 | few | TRBV6-2/TRBV6-3 | CASSYSGGTGTYEQYF | TGTGCCAGCAGTTACTCAGGGGGGACAGGGACGTACGAGCAGTACTTC
. | TRBJ2-5 | . | TRBV18 | CASSPFQGQETQYF | TGTGCCAGCTCACCGTTCCAGGGCCAAGAGACCCAGTACTTC
TRBD2 | TRBJ2-5 | . | TRBV6-5 | CASSYKWRGAGETQYF | TGTGCCAGCAGTTATAAGTGGCGGGGGGCCGGAGAGACCCAGTACTTC
TRBD2 | TRBJ2-5 | few | TRBV4-1 | CASSQDRWASGEKETQYF | TGCGCCAGCAGCCAAGATCGTTGGGCTAGCGGGGAAAAAGAGACCCAGTACTTC
. | TRBJ2-5 | . | TRBV12-3/TRBV12-4 | CASRPGLETQYF | TGTGCCAGCAGACCCGGACTAGAGACCCAGTACTTC
TRBD1 | TRBJ2-5 | . | TRBV6-2/TRBV6-3 | CASSYTTGGAEETQYF | TGTGCCAGCAGTTATACAACAGGGGGCGCGGAGGAGACCCAGTACTTC
. | TRBJ1-1 | . | TRBV7-2 | CASSDFRNTEAFF | TGTGCCAGCAGCGATTTTAGGAACACTGAAGCTTTCTTT
. | TRBJ2-1 | few | TRBV3-1 | CASSQDNYDNYNEQFF | TGTGCCAGCAGCCAAGATAACTATGATAATTACAATGAGCAGTTCTTC
TRBD2 | TRBJ2-7 | . | TRBV7-2 | CASSLPQRGGYEQYF | TGTGCCAGCAGCTTACCCCAGCGGGGGGGTTACGAGCAGTACTTC
TRBD2 | TRBJ2-7 | . | TRBV20-1 | CSARGLAGGPWGQYF | TGCAGTGCTAGAGGACTAGCGGGGGGGCCATGGGGGCAGTACTTC
. | TRBJ2-1 | . | TRBV5-5 | CASSLAERTSYNEQFF | TGTGCCAGCAGCTTGGCCGAAAGGACCTCCTACAATGAGCAGTTCTTC
TRBD2 | TRBJ2-7 | few | TRBV20-1 | CSARDPGGYEQYF | TGCAGTGCTAGAGATCCGGGGGGATACGAGCAGTACTTC
TRBD2 | TRBJ2-3 | once | TRBV12-3/TRBV12-4 | CASNPIRGGAEDTQYF | TGTGCCAGCAACCCTATACGGGGGGGGGCCGAGGATACGCAGTATTTT
TRBD1 | TRBJ1-4 | . | TRBV5-1 | CASSTSGTVNEKLFF | TGCGCCAGCAGCACTTCCGGGACAGTTAATGAAAAACTGTTTTTT
TRBD1 | TRBJ2-1 | . | TRBV20-1 | CSGDGTGADEQFF | TGCAGTGGGGATGGGACAGGAGCCGATGAGCAGTTCTTC
TRBD2 | TRBJ2-3 | . | TRBV20-1 | CSARDPVLLAGPTDTQYF | TGCAGTGCTAGAGATCCCGTGTTACTAGCGGGCCCAACAGATACGCAGTATTTT
. | TRBJ1-2 | . | TRBV28 | CASSLSEGSYGYTF | TGTGCCAGCAGTTTATCGGAAGGGTCCTATGGCTACACCTTC